Below, 32 T cell receptor beta chains from the same sample are listed, as sequenced in a study of blood T cell repertoires in COVID-19. Libraries were prepared by immunoSEQ multiplex PCR; TCRdb keeps only in-frame clonotypes and omits some of them. The sample consists of 200,000 to 300,000 clones, over 75% of them appearing once. Specimen: peripheral blood. These receptors came from a human donor in a cohort sampled during active COVID-19.

Here the CDR3 DNA reads TGCGCCAGCAGCCAAGGGGGACAGGGCTATTATGGCTACACCTTC. It codes for CASSQGGQGYYGYTF. The chain recombines TRBV4-3 with TRBJ1-2; TRBD1 matches at 9 bases. The CDR3 covers 15 residues. The V gene end was trimmed by 1 base and the J gene end by 5 bases; junction bases not matched to a gene: 5. CDR1 and CDR2 from the germline V gene are LGHNA and YSLEER.

The CDR3 DNA sequence: TGTGCCAGTATCCGAGTGGGGGGGAGGACTGAAGCTTTCTTT. This translates into CASIRVGGRTEAFF. The genes are TRBV19 and TRBJ1-1; possible D gene TRBD1, 5 bases. With 7 bases removed from V and 5 bases from J, the gap between germline ends came to 17 bases. This CDR3 has 14 residues. Germline V gives CDR1 LNHDA, CDR2 SQIVND (reference sequence).

The chain recombines TRBV7-8 with TRBJ2-7, with TRBD1 matching 8 bases. The CDR3 has 14 amino acids. Trimming cost V 5 bases and J 5 bases; bases outside gene matches: 8. CDR1 SGHVS and CDR2 FQNEAQ come from the germline V gene. CDR3 DNA: TGTGCCAGCAGCCTAGAGGACAGGGTCCACGAGCAGTACTTC. Its protein product is CASSLEDRVHEQYF.

The chain uses TRBV7-9 and TRBJ1-1; no firm D call. The CDR3 covers 12 residues. Germline CDR1 reads SEHNR; CDR2 reads FQNEAQ (reference sequence). V was cut by 6 bases and J by 4 bases, with 9 bases left in between. The CDR3 spells CASSIRGTEAFF. Here the CDR3 DNA reads TGTGCCAGCAGTATTCGGGGCACTGAAGCTTTCTTT.

V usage is TRBV21-1 and J usage is TRBJ1-5; the table gives TRBD1 as D, unverified against the DNA. TRBV21-1 is a listed pseudogene. The CDR3 covers 16 residues. CDR3 sequence reads: CASSPRVGGQQQPQHF. CDR3 DNA sequence: TGTGCCAGCAGCCCTAGGGTAGGGGGACAGCAACAGCCCCAGCATTTT.

This clone came up once. V usage is TRBV7-6 and J usage is TRBJ2-1; 9 nucleotides match TRBD2. The CDR3 has 16 amino acids. V gave up 4 bases and J gave up 1 base; unmatched junction bases: 5. The germline V gene has CDR1 SGHVS and CDR2 FNYEAQ. CDR3 sequence (DNA): TGTGCCAGCAGCTCCCGTAGCGGGAGTTCCTACAATGAGCAGTTCTTC. Translation: CASSSRSGSSYNEQFF.

The chain couples TRBV7-8 to TRBJ1-1; unclear D gene. Germline CDR1 and CDR2: SGHVS and FQNEAQ. The CDR3 has 13 amino acids. V lost 0 bases and J 6 bases, leaving 8 bases between the germline ends. The CDR3 nucleotides are TGTGCCAGCAGCTTAGCGAGGCAGTCTGAAGCTTTCTTT. Protein sequence: CASSLARQSEAFF.

The chain combines TRBV11-2 with TRBJ2-3; TRBD2 matches at 9 bases. Germline V CDR1 and CDR2: SGHAT, FQNNGV. The CDR3 totals 17 residues. Trimming at V came to 5 bases and at J to 6 bases, leaving 15 bases not matched to a gene. CDR3 coding DNA: TGTGCCAGCAGCCCCCGGGGAGCGGGGGGACGCTTGGATACGCAGTATTTT. It yields the protein CASSPRGAGGRLDTQYF.

The genes are TRBV7-8 and TRBJ2-7; D is unresolved. CDR3 size: 14 residues. Per the germline V gene, CDR1 is SGHVS and CDR2 is FQNEAQ. V was clipped by 2 bases and J by 5 bases, with 13 bases between them. CDR3 in amino acids: CASSLSELRNEQYF. The CDR3 DNA reads as TGTGCCAGCAGCTTAAGTGAGCTGAGGAACGAGCAGTACTTC.

The chain has TRBV4-2 and TRBJ2-7; the match to TRBD2 covers 10 bases. The germline gives CDR1 LGHNA, CDR2 YNFKEQ. After removal of 1 base from V and 4 bases from J, the junction contained 13 bases not matched to a gene. The CDR3 sequence is 18 residues long. Written as DNA, the CDR3 is TGTGCCAGCAGCCAAGTAGCGGGGATTGGTAGCGGGAGGTACGAGCAGTACTTC. It encodes CASSQVAGIGSGRYEQYF.

The chain recombines TRBV29-1 with TRBJ2-5; 15 nucleotides line up with TRBD2. This CDR3 spans 17 amino acids. The germline V gene encodes CDR1 SQVTM and CDR2 ANQGSEA. Trimming cost V 4 bases and J 5 bases; bases outside gene matches: 11. CDR3 sequence reads: CSVAGLAGGAPRETQYF. CDR3 bases: TGCAGCGTTGCGGGACTAGCGGGGGGCGCCCCCAGGGAGACCCAGTACTTC.

This chain joins TRBV10-3 and TRBJ1-5; maybe TRBD1 (6 bases). V lost 1 base, J lost 3 bases, and 10 bases lay in between. This CDR3 has 15 amino acids. Germline CDR1 is ENHRY and CDR2 is SYGVKD. CDR3 DNA: TGTGCCATCAGTGAGTTTACAGGGAACAATCAGCCCCAGCATTTT. As protein: CAISEFTGNNQPQHF.

The V call is TRBV12-3 or TRBV12-4, the J call TRBJ1-2; a possible D gene is TRBD1 (5 bases). The CDR3 is made up of 13 amino acids. V dropped 4 bases and J dropped 11 bases, with 17 bases sitting between them. The CDR3 coding sequence is TGTGCCAGCAGTTCAGCCCAGGGCCACGGGTACACCTTC. Translating it yields CASSSAQGHGYTF.

The gene calls are TRBV10-3 and TRBJ1-1; D uncertain. V lost 8 bases and J 1 base, leaving 8 bases between the germline ends. CDR1 and CDR2 (germline): ENHRY, SYGVKD. This CDR3 contains 12 residues. The CDR3 region is CAIATQNTEAFF. The CDR3 coding sequence is TGTGCCATCGCTACGCAGAACACTGAAGCTTTCTTT.

V and J are TRBV7-2 and TRBJ1-4, with D unresolved. This CDR3 is built from 16 residues. Germline V gene data show CDR1 as SGHTA and CDR2 as FQGNSA. The V end was cut by 4 bases, the J end by 4 bases, with 16 bases between. CDR3 nucleotide sequence: TGTGCCAGCAGCTCCTCAGCCCGCGGGAGTAATGAAAAACTGTTTTTT. Translated, it gives CASSSSARGSNEKLFF.

The chain carries TRBV10-2 and TRBJ2-7; tentative D call: TRBD1 (6 bases). Trimming took 7 bases from V and 1 from J, leaving 11 bases between them. CDR3 length equals 13 residues. CDR1 is WSHSY and CDR2 is SAAADI in the germline V gene. In nucleotides, the CDR3 is TGCGCCAGCAACAGGGCTGGATCCTACGAGCAGTACTTC. Translating it yields CASNRAGSYEQYF.

The chain combines TRBV28 with TRBJ2-1; TRBD2 matches 8 bases. Trimming removed 5 bases from V and 4 bases from J; junction bases left unmatched: 7. Per the germline V gene, CDR1 is MDHEN and CDR2 is SYDVKM. The CDR3 length is 15 residues. Here the CDR3 DNA reads TGTGCCAGCAGTCGCCGGGGGGGCCTTTACAATGAGCAGTTCTTC. Encoded protein: CASSRRGGLYNEQFF. The full variable domain, with the rest looked up from reference TRBV28 and TRBJ2-1, is DVKVTQSSRYLVKRTGEKVFLECVQDMDHENMFWYRQDPGLGLRLIYFSYDVKMKEKGDIPEGYSVSREKKERFSLILESASTNQTSMYLCASSRRGGLYNEQFFGPGTRLTVL.

This chain uses TRBV12-3 or TRBV12-4 with TRBJ2-7, with no clear D. The CDR3 has 11 residues. V was clipped by 3 bases and J by 3 bases, with 3 bases between them. CDR3 coding DNA: TGTGCCAGCAGTTTTCACTACGAGCAGTACTTC. This encodes CASSFHYEQYF.

This chain uses TRBV18 with TRBJ1-1; D may be TRBD1 (6 bases). CDR1 KGHSH and CDR2 LQKENI come from the germline V gene. V was pared by 4 bases and J by 3 bases, with 24 bases between. This CDR3 is built from 18 residues. The CDR3 DNA reads as TGTGCCAGCTCACGGAATATGGACAGCCGGCGGGTTCACACTGAAGCTTTCTTT. Protein product: CASSRNMDSRRVHTEAFF.

This chain connects TRBV10-3 to TRBJ2-3; D remains unclear. This CDR3 is built from 12 residues. Between the trimmed V and J ends, which lost 0 bases and 6 bases, there was a span of 4 bases. CDR1 ENHRY and CDR2 SYGVKD come from the germline V gene. The CDR3 DNA is TGTGCCATCAGTGAGTCTGGCGATACGCAGTATTTT. Translating it yields CAISESGDTQYF.

The chain carries TRBV18 and TRBJ2-5, with 8 bases matching TRBD1. V lost 6 bases to trimming and J lost 0 bases; unmatched junction nucleotides: 6. The CDR3 contains 15 residues. Germline V gene lookup returns CDR1 KGHSH and CDR2 LQKENI. CDR3 region: CASSPGQVYQETQYF. The CDR3 region has the DNA TGTGCCAGCTCCCCGGGACAGGTGTACCAAGAGACCCAGTACTTC.

This chain joins TRBV28 and TRBJ1-6; D gene ambiguous. The CDR3 runs 18 residues. Looked up from germline, CDR1 is MDHEN and CDR2 is SYDVKM. The ends were cut back, 1 base at V and 0 bases at J, with 13 bases in the middle. CDR3 residues: CASSLFPVQSSYNSPLHF. DNA of the CDR3: TGTGCCAGCAGTTTATTCCCCGTACAGAGCTCCTATAATTCACCCCTCCACTTT.

This chain connects TRBV12-5 to TRBJ2-1; 9 nucleotides align to TRBD1. The CDR3 totals 14 residues. Unmatched junction bases numbered 5, after V lost 5 bases and J lost 6 bases. CDR1 LGHNT and CDR2 FRNRAP come from the germline V gene. The CDR3 coding sequence is TGTGCTAGTGGTCTACAGGGGGCCCTCAATGAGCAGTTCTTC. Protein: CASGLQGALNEQFF.

V and J are TRBV6-5 and TRBJ2-1; 8 nucleotides match TRBD1. The CDR3 loop spans 14 amino acids. V was clipped by 2 bases and J by 4 bases; unmatched bases: 1. Per the germline V gene, CDR1 is MNHEY and CDR2 is SVGAGI. The CDR3 DNA is TGTGCCAGCAGTTACAGGGACAGGTACAATGAGCAGTTCTTC. Encoded protein: CASSYRDRYNEQFF.

The chain joins TRBV19 to TRBJ1-5, with D uncertain. Germline V CDR1 and CDR2: LNHDA, SQIVND (reference sequence). The germline V and J ends were trimmed by 5 bases and 4 bases, with 12 bases remaining between them. The CDR3 covers 14 residues. CDR3 bases: TGTGCCAGTAGTCGAAGGCAGGAAAATCAGCCCCAGCATTTT. Translation: CASSRRQENQPQHF.

The V call is TRBV5-1, the J call TRBJ2-1; perhaps TRBD1 as D (5 bases). In germline, CDR1 is SGHRS, CDR2 YFSETQ. The CDR3 runs to 15 residues. V was cut by 0 bases and J by 0 bases, with 7 bases left in between. The CDR3 sequence is CASSLDRSSYNEQFF. The CDR3 DNA follows: TGCGCCAGCAGCTTGGACAGGAGCTCCTACAATGAGCAGTTCTTC.

The chain is built from TRBV7-9 and TRBJ2-1, with 12 bases identical to TRBD2. The length of the CDR3 is 16 residues. The J segment lost 8 bases and the V segment lost 4 bases, leaving 9 bases of the junction unmatched. From germline, CDR1 is SEHNR and CDR2 FQNEAQ (reference sequence). CDR3 sequence: CASSSASSGGVDEQFF. The CDR3 DNA sequence: TGTGCCAGCAGCTCAGCTTCTAGCGGGGGGGTTGATGAGCAGTTCTTC.

CDR3 sequence: CASRHRDRGEGGYTF. The CDR3 bases are TGTGCCAGCAGGCACCGGGACAGGGGAGAAGGAGGCTACACCTTC. The chain combines TRBV3-1 (or the pseudogene TRBV3-2) with TRBJ1-2; 10 bases are a match to TRBD1. This CDR3 spans 15 amino acids. The V gene's germline CDR1 is LGHDT and CDR2 YNNKEL (reference sequence). Trimming removed 6 bases from V and 8 bases from J; junction bases left unmatched: 12.

The V call is TRBV11-2, the J call TRBJ2-1, with D possibly being TRBD1 (5 bases). Trimming stripped 1 base from V and 6 bases from J, with 16 bases between. The CDR3 is 16 residues long. Germline V gene data show CDR1 as SGHAT and CDR2 as FQNNGV. CDR3: CASSLAPQVGINEQFF. Written as DNA, the CDR3 is TGTGCCAGCAGCTTAGCCCCACAGGTTGGTATCAATGAGCAGTTCTTC. The full variable domain, with the rest looked up from reference TRBV11-2 and TRBJ2-1, is EAGVAQSPRYKIIEKRQSVAFWCNPISGHATLYWYQQILGQGPKLLIQFQNNGVVDDSQLPKDRFSAERLKGVDSTLKIQPAKLEDSAVYLCASSLAPQVGINEQFFGPGTRLTVL.

This chain connects TRBV6-1 to TRBJ2-7, with D hard to call. V dropped 4 bases and J dropped 0 bases, with 16 bases sitting between them. Germline-derived CDR1 and CDR2 are MNHNS and SASEGT. The length of the CDR3 is 16 residues. CDR3 bases: TGTGCCAGCAGTGGAGATGAGTGGGCGAACTCCTACGAGCAGTACTTC. Translation: CASSGDEWANSYEQYF.

The rearrangement joins TRBV12-3 or TRBV12-4 to TRBJ1-2, with D unresolved. The CDR3 consists of 13 residues. Trimming stripped 7 bases from V and 0 bases from J, with 9 bases between. The CDR3 DNA reads as TGTGCCAGCACCTTCGGGGCTAACTATGGCTACACCTTC. Translating it yields CASTFGANYGYTF.

The chain uses TRBV3-1 (or the pseudogene TRBV3-2) and TRBJ2-2, with D unresolved. CDR3 length: 13 residues. The V end lost 4 bases, the J end lost 5 bases, and 8 bases lay between the germline ends. Germline assignment: CDR1 LGHDT and CDR2 YNNKEL (reference sequence). CDR3 nucleotide sequence: TGTGCCAGCAGCCTCGCCCGGACCGGGGAGCTGTTTTTT. It is translated as CASSLARTGELFF.